The T cell receptor (beta chain) described here comes from a study of CD8 T cells in ankylosing spondylitis. Notes on the study in general: Reports say disease-linked clones showed up significantly more in matched ankylosing spondylitis synovial fluid.

V shed 5 bases, J shed 10 bases, and the junction held 5 bases outside the gene matches. The CDR3 length is 12 residues. Germline assignment: CDR1 SNHLY and CDR2 FYNNEI. This clonotype was recorded at least ten times. Its specificity is unknown. Construction of TCR beta libraries was performed using quantitative 5'-RACE with molecular barcodes. MiXCR, run by TCRdb on the 5' RACE reads, gives a single entry per CDR3 protein. Found here are about 160,000 distinct CDR3 sequences, approximately 20% of them singletons; the top ten hold roughly 8%. The clonotype was recovered from a male donor with ankylosing spondylitis or in good health (not recorded which). The gene calls are TRBV2 and TRBJ2-1; 7 nucleotides match TRBD1. Sequenced material: blood, either unsorted or a sorted T cell fraction (not recorded which). CDR3 sequence: CASSPGTEEQFF. The DNA for the CDR3 is TGTGCCAGCAGTCCTGGGACAGAGGAGCAGTTCTTC.